A selection of T cell receptor beta chains follows, all from one sample in a study of technical replicates of blood from a few donors. TCRdb's copy holds only in-frame clones and misses some; the assay was immunoSEQ multiplex PCR. The table shows some 80,000 clones, with about 94% occurring only once. Sequenced sample: T cells isolated from PBMCs. The receptors stem from a human donor in good health. The CDR3 runs from the conserved cysteine through the conserved F or W. Each record gives: V gene, J gene, clone size, D gene, CDR3 protein, CDR3 DNA. D genes are given only for firm matches. Expanded clones get a size class; other rows say once, few or many, or leave the size out.

>TRBV6-4|TRBJ2-1|.|TRBD2
CASRKSGDYNEQFF
TGTGCCAGCAGGAAAAGCGGGGACTACAATGAGCAGTTCTTC
>TRBV12-5|TRBJ1-3|.|.
CASGFQGGNTIYF
TGTGCTAGTGGTTTCCAGGGGGGAAACACCATATATTTT
>TRBV29-1|TRBJ2-3|.|TRBD2
CSVEGRLARTDTQYF
TGCAGCGTTGAAGGCCGACTAGCGCGCACAGATACGCAGTATTTT
>TRBV7-9|TRBJ2-1|.|TRBD1
CASSQPGQVNEQFF
TGTGCCAGCAGCCAACCGGGACAGGTGAATGAGCAGTTCTTC
>TRBV6-1|TRBJ1-4|.|.
CASSEGNNRGEKLFF
TGTGCCAGCAGTGAGGGGAACAATCGGGGTGAAAAACTGTTTTTT
>TRBV5-6|TRBJ2-5|.|TRBD1
CASSLDRGETQYF
TGTGCCAGCAGCTTGGACAGGGGAGAGACCCAGTACTTC
>TRBV27|TRBJ2-7|.|TRBD2
CASSFGGGGYEQYF
TGTGCCAGCAGTTTTGGCGGGGGGGGATACGAGCAGTACTTC
>TRBV11-3|TRBJ1-4|.|.
CASSLGAENEKLFF
TGTGCCAGCAGCTTAGGGGCCGAAAATGAAAAACTGTTTTTT
>TRBV7-8|TRBJ2-3|.|.
CASTTQNTQYF
TGTGCCAGCACCACCCAGAATACGCAGTATTTT
>TRBV20-1|TRBJ2-5|.|.
CSASHYETQYF
TGCAGTGCTAGTCACTATGAGACCCAGTACTTC
>TRBV5-1|TRBJ2-1|.|.
CASSLAQTNEQFF
TGCGCCAGCAGCTTGGCACAGACGAATGAGCAGTTCTTC
>TRBV5-1|TRBJ1-5|once|.
CASSLAVDQPQHF
TGCGCCAGCAGCTTGGCGGTGGATCAGCCCCAGCATTTT
>TRBV7-9|TRBJ1-4|.|TRBD1
CASRGQGNEKLFF
TGTGCCAGCAGGGGACAGGGCAATGAAAAACTGTTTTTT
>TRBV19|TRBJ2-3|.|TRBD2
CASSPQREGDTQYF
TGTGCCAGTAGTCCCCAGCGGGAGGGCGATACGCAGTATTTT
>TRBV11-1|TRBJ1-1|few|TRBD1
CASSENRGKAFF
TGTGCCAGCAGCGAAAACAGGGGCAAAGCTTTCTTT
>TRBV6-5|TRBJ1-4|.|.
CASRAGRTNEKLFF
TGTGCCAGCAGAGCGGGACGCACTAATGAAAAACTGTTTTTT
>TRBV4-1|TRBJ2-6|once|.
CASSQTGPNSGANVLTF
TGCGCCAGCAGCCAGACAGGACCGAACTCTGGGGCCAACGTCCTGACTTTC
>TRBV28|TRBJ2-3|.|.
CASSLLGRTVTDTQYF
TGTGCCAGCAGTTTACTTGGGAGGACGGTCACAGATACGCAGTATTTT
>TRBV9|TRBJ1-5|.|.
CASSPLRGSNQPQHF
TGTGCCAGCAGCCCTCTCAGGGGAAGCAATCAGCCCCAGCATTTT
>TRBV5-4|TRBJ1-2|.|.
CASSLGQANYGYTF
TGTGCCAGCAGCTTGGGACAGGCTAACTATGGCTACACCTTC
>TRBV2|TRBJ2-1|.|.
CASNTGTEARRQFF
TGTGCCAGCAACACAGGGACGGAAGCACGTCGGCAGTTCTTC
>TRBV6-6|TRBJ2-4|.|.
CASSLDILLAKNIQYF
TGTGCCAGCAGCCTTGACATTCTACTAGCCAAAAACATTCAGTACTTC
>TRBV7-9|TRBJ2-1|.|TRBD1
CASSLARAGGFDEQFF
TGTGCCAGCAGCTTAGCGCGGGCAGGGGGCTTTGATGAGCAGTTCTTC
>TRBV27|TRBJ1-5|.|.
CASSLRSSNQPQHF
TGTGCCAGCAGTTTAAGGAGCAGCAATCAGCCCCAGCATTTT
>TRBV7-3|TRBJ2-3|.|TRBD2
CASSPTGGFTDTQYF
TGTGCCAGCAGCCCAACGGGGGGGTTCACAGATACGCAGTATTTT
>TRBV10-2|TRBJ1-1|.|TRBD1
CASSDTGGMNTEAFF
TGCGCCAGCAGTGACACAGGGGGCATGAACACTGAAGCTTTCTTT
>TRBV21-1|TRBJ1-4|.|.
CASSTMTGCRSTNEKLFF
TGTGCCAGCAGCACAATGACAGGTTGCCGTTCAACTAATGAAAAACTGTTTTTT
>TRBV6-5|TRBJ2-5|.|.
CASSYSLGVAETQYF
TGTGCCAGCAGTTACTCGTTAGGGGTTGCAGAGACCCAGTACTTC
>TRBV7-9|TRBJ1-5|.|.
CASSLPLQPQHF
TGTGCCAGCAGCTTACCTTTGCAGCCCCAGCATTTT
>TRBV7-9|TRBJ2-7|.|.
CASSVTELYF
TGTGCCAGCAGCGTGACAGAATTGTACTTC
>TRBV19|TRBJ2-7|.|TRBD2
CASTMGLAGDEQYF
TGTGCCAGTACCATGGGGCTAGCGGGAGACGAGCAGTACTTC
>TRBV27|TRBJ2-5|.|TRBD2
CASRGVSGIQETQYF
TGTGCCAGCAGGGGGGTTAGCGGGATACAAGAGACCCAGTACTTC
>TRBV12-5|TRBJ2-5|.|.
CASGFPGRETQYF
TGTGCTAGTGGTTTTCCGGGGAGGGAGACCCAGTACTTC
>TRBV7-9|TRBJ2-7|once|.
CASSLAGEKYF
TGTGCCAGCAGCTTAGCAGGGGAAAAGTACTTC
>TRBV21-1|TRBJ1-1|.|.
CASSPQDRKNTEAFF
TGTGCCAGCAGCCCTCAAGACAGGAAGAACACTGAAGCTTTCTTT
>TRBV11-2|TRBJ1-1|.|.
CASSLTVAGANTEAFF
TGTGCCAGCAGCTTAACGGTGGCAGGGGCGAACACTGAAGCTTTCTTT
>TRBV7-2|TRBJ2-7|.|TRBD1
CASNMDRGREQYF
TGTGCCAGCAACATGGACAGGGGGCGCGAGCAGTACTTC
>TRBV19|TRBJ2-5|.|TRBD2
CASRAGGYQETQYF
TGTGCCAGTAGGGCGGGAGGATACCAAGAGACCCAGTACTTC
>TRBV5-1|TRBJ2-2|once|TRBD1
CASSLTGGAGELFF
TGCGCCAGCAGCTTGACAGGGGGTGCCGGGGAGCTGTTTTTT
>TRBV5-4|TRBJ2-1|.|TRBD2
CASSLVVSSGSFFFHEQFF
TGTGCCAGCAGCTTGGTGGTTTCCAGCGGGAGCTTCTTCTTCCATGAGCAGTTCTTC
>TRBV28|TRBJ1-1|once|.
CASSKQGNMNTEAFF
TGTGCCAGCTCCAAACAGGGTAACATGAACACTGAAGCTTTCTTT
>TRBV27|TRBJ2-7|.|TRBD2
CASSRRTSGNHEQYF
TGTGCCAGCAGCCGCCGGACTAGCGGGAACCACGAGCAGTACTTC
>TRBV18|TRBJ2-2|.|.
CASSPKARGRELFF
TGTGCCAGCTCACCGAAGGCCAGGGGCAGGGAGCTGTTTTTT
>TRBV29-1|TRBJ1-1|.|TRBD1
CSVGVTGGATEAFF
TGCAGCGTTGGCGTAACAGGGGGCGCGACTGAAGCTTTCTTT
>TRBV5-6|TRBJ2-1|.|.
CASGGAGLNEQFF
TGTGCCAGCGGGGGAGCGGGCCTAAATGAGCAGTTCTTC
>TRBV6-5|TRBJ1-2|.|TRBD1
CASTQSRGDYGYTF
TGTGCCAGCACCCAATCCAGGGGGGACTATGGCTACACCTTC
>TRBV14|TRBJ2-1|.|.
CASSLGLSTNNNEQFF
TGTGCCAGCAGCCTTGGACTCTCTACTAACAACAATGAGCAGTTCTTC
>TRBV7-8|TRBJ2-1|.|.
CASSLEKGQGINEQFF
TGTGCCAGCAGCTTAGAGAAAGGTCAGGGGATCAATGAGCAGTTCTTC
>TRBV28|TRBJ2-1|.|TRBD2
CASSPPLAGPNEQFF
TGTGCCAGCAGCCCCCCGCTAGCGGGACCTAATGAGCAGTTCTTC
>TRBV13|TRBJ2-7|.|TRBD1
CASSQTGGSYEQYF
TGTGCCAGCAGCCAGACAGGGGGCAGTTACGAGCAGTACTTC
>TRBV29-1|TRBJ1-1|.|TRBD1
CSDRGQFEAFF
TGCAGCGATAGGGGACAGTTTGAAGCTTTCTTT
>TRBV9|TRBJ2-6|.|.
CASSQGGGGQSGANVLTF
TGTGCCAGCAGCCAAGGAGGAGGGGGACAGTCTGGGGCCAACGTCCTGACTTTC
>TRBV29-1|TRBJ1-3|.|.
CSVEGRGNTIYF
TGCAGCGTTGAAGGGAGAGGAAACACCATATATTTT
>TRBV19|TRBJ2-2|.|.
CASRLLTGELFF
TGTGCCAGTAGACTCCTTACCGGGGAGCTGTTTTTT
>TRBV19|TRBJ1-5|.|.
CASSAVSNQPQHF
TGTGCCAGTAGCGCAGTTAGCAATCAGCCCCAGCATTTT